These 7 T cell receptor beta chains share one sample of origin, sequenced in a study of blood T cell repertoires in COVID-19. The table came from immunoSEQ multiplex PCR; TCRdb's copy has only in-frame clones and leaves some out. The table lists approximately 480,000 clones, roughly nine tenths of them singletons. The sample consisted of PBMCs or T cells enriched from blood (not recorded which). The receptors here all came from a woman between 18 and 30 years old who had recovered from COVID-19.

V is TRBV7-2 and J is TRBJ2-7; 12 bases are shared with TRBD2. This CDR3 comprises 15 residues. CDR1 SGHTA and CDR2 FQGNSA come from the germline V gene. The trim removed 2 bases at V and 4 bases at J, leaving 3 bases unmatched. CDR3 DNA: TGTGCCAGCAGCTTACCTAGCGGGGGGGCTTACGAGCAGTACTTC. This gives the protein CASSLPSGGAYEQYF. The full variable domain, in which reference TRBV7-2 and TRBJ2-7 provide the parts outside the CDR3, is GAGVSQSPSNKVTEKGKDVELRCDPISGHTALYWYRQSLGQGLEFLIYFQGNSAPDKSGLPSDRFSAERTGGSVSTLTIQRTQQEDSAVYLCASSLPSGGAYEQYFGPGTRLTVT.

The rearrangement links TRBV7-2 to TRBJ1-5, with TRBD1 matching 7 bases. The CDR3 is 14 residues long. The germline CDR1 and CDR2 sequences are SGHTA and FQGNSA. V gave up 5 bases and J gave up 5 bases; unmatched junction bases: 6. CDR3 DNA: TGTGCCAGCAGCCCGGGACAGAGTTATCAGCCCCAGCATTTT. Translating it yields CASSPGQSYQPQHF. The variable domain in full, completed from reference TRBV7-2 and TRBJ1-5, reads GAGVSQSPSNKVTEKGKDVELRCDPISGHTALYWYRQSLGQGLEFLIYFQGNSAPDKSGLPSDRFSAERTGGSVSTLTIQRTQQEDSAVYLCASSPGQSYQPQHFGDGTRLSIL.

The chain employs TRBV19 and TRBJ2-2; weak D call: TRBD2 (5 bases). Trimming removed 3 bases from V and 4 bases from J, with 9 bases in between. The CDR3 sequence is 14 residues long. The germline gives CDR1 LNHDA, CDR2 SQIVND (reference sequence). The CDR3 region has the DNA TGTGCCAGTAGTATGTTCGGAGGCACCGGGGAGCTGTTTTTT. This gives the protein CASSMFGGTGELFF.

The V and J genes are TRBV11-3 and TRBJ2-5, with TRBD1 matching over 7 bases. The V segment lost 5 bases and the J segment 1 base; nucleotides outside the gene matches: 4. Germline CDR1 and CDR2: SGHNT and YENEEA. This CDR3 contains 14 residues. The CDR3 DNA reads TGTGCCAGCAGCCGTGGGACAGTCCAAGAGACCCAGTACTTC. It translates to CASSRGTVQETQYF.

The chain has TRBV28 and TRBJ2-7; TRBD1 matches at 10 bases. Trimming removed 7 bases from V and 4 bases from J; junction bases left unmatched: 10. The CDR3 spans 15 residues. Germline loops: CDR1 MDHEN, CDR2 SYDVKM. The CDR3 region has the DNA TGTGCCAGCAATCCCCAGGGACAGGGGCCTTACGAGCAGTACTTC. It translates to CASNPQGQGPYEQYF. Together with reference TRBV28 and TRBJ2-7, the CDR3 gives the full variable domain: DVKVTQSSRYLVKRTGEKVFLECVQDMDHENMFWYRQDPGLGLRLIYFSYDVKMKEKGDIPEGYSVSREKKERFSLILESASTNQTSMYLCASNPQGQGPYEQYFGPGTRLTVT.

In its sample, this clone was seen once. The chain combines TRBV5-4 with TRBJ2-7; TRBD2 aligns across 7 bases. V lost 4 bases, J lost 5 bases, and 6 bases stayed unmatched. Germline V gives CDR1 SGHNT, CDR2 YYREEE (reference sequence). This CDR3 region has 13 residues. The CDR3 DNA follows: TGTGCCAGCAGCCTAGTGGGGGGGAACGAGCAGTACTTC. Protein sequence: CASSLVGGNEQYF.

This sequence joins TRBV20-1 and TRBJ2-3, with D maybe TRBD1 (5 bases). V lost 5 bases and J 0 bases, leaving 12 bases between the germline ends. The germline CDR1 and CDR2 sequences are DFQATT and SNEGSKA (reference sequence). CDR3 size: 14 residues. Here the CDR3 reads CSARDPGSTDTQYF. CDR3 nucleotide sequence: TGCAGTGCTCGTGATCCAGGGAGCACAGATACGCAGTATTTT.